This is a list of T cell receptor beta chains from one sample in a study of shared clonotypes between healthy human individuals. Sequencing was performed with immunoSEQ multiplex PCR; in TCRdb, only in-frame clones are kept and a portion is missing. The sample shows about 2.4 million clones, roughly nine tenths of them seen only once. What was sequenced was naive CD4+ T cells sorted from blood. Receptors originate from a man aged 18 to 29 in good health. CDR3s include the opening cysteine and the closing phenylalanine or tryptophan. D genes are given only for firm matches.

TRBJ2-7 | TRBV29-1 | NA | CSVEVGGIEQYF | TGCAGCGTTGAAGTTGGAGGGATCGAGCAGTACTTC
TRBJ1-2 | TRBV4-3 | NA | CASSQDRLQYGYTF | TGCGCCAGCAGCCAAGATCGGCTTCAATATGGCTACACCTTC
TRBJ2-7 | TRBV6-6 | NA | CASSYGTFKNYEQYF | TGTGCCAGCAGTTACGGGACCTTTAAGAACTACGAGCAGTACTTC
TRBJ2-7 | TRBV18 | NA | CASSPPRTNYEQYF | TGTGCCAGCTCACCACCGCGAACAAACTACGAGCAGTACTTC
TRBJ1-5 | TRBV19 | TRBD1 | CASSPGTGGGQPQHF | TGTGCCAGTAGTCCCGGGACAGGGGGCGGTCAGCCCCAGCATTTT
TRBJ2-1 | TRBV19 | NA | CASSRSPGYEQFF | TGTGCCAGTAGTCGATCACCGGGGTACGAGCAGTTCTTC
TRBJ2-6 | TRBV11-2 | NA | CASSLEIRAGANVLTF | TGTGCCAGCAGCTTAGAAATCAGGGCTGGGGCCAACGTCCTGACTTTC
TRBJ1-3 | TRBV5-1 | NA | CASSQSAGNTIYF | TGCGCCAGCAGCCAGTCGGCCGGAAACACCATATATTTT
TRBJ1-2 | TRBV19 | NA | CASSALLANYGYTF | TGTGCCAGTAGTGCCCTATTAGCTAACTATGGCTACACCTTC
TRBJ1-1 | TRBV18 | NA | CASSEVAGVGTEAFF | TGTGCCAGCTCAGAAGTTGCGGGGGTAGGGACTGAAGCTTTCTTT
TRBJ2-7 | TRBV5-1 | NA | CASSPGHPYEQYF | TGCGCCAGCAGCCCGGGACATCCCTACGAGCAGTACTTC
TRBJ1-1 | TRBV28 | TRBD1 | CASSGPGTGNTEAFF | TGTGCCAGCAGTGGGCCCGGGACAGGGAACACTGAAGCTTTCTTT
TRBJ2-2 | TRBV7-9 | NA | CASSLVAGGRNTGELFF | TGTGCCAGCAGCTTAGTCGCTGGGGGGCGGAACACCGGGGAGCTGTTTTTT
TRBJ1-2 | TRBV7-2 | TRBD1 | CASSLGTGGYGYTF | TGTGCCAGCAGCTTAGGGACAGGAGGCTATGGCTACACCTTC
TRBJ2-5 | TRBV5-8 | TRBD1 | CASSRGQGDQETQYF | TGTGCCAGCAGCCGCGGACAGGGGGATCAAGAGACCCAGTACTTC
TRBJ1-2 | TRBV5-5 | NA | CASSLDGVYGYTF | TGTGCCAGCAGCTTGGATGGGGTGTATGGCTACACCTTC